This is a list of T cell receptor beta chains from one sample in a study of blood T cell repertoires in COVID-19. Only in-frame clones appear in the TCRdb table, and some are missing; sequencing was by immunoSEQ multiplex PCR. The data show about 210,000 clones, around 89% seen once. The material sequenced was PBMCs or T cells enriched from blood (not recorded which). All receptors come from a man under 40 who had recovered from COVID-19. CDR3s include the opening cysteine and the closing phenylalanine or tryptophan. Each record gives: J gene, V gene, clone size, D gene, CDR3 DNA, CDR3 protein. D genes are given only for firm matches. Clone sizes are given selectively: once, few, many, or a class where the clone is expanded.

j_gene: TRBJ1-2; v_gene: TRBV11-3; abundance: .; d_gene: .; CDR3nt: TGTGCCAGCAGCTTAGTACAGCTCCAGAGTGGCTACACCTTC; CDR3aa: CASSLVQLQSGYTF
j_gene: TRBJ1-6; v_gene: TRBV5-1; abundance: .; d_gene: TRBD1; CDR3nt: TGCGCCACCTCAGAGACCGGGACAGGGCTGGCCACCCTCCACTTT; CDR3aa: CATSETGTGLATLHF
j_gene: TRBJ2-1; v_gene: TRBV27; abundance: .; d_gene: TRBD2; CDR3nt: TGTGCCAGCAGTCTCCTGACTAGCCCTAATGAGCAGTTCTTC; CDR3aa: CASSLLTSPNEQFF
j_gene: TRBJ1-6; v_gene: TRBV9; abundance: .; d_gene: .; CDR3nt: TGTGCCAGCAGCGTAGGGGCATCACCCCTCCACTTT; CDR3aa: CASSVGASPLHF
j_gene: TRBJ2-7; v_gene: TRBV27; abundance: few; d_gene: TRBD1; CDR3nt: TGTGCCAGCAGTCCACACCGGGACAGCTACGAGCAGTACTTC; CDR3aa: CASSPHRDSYEQYF
j_gene: TRBJ1-2; v_gene: TRBV5-4; abundance: .; d_gene: .; CDR3nt: TGTGCCAGCAGATCGGACAGTAATACGCTCAAACGTGCGAACTATGGCTACACCTTC; CDR3aa: CASRSDSNTLKRANYGYTF
j_gene: TRBJ1-2; v_gene: TRBV29-1; abundance: .; d_gene: .; CDR3nt: TGCAGCGTTGAGCTTGGGCTTGGTGGCTACACCTTC; CDR3aa: CSVELGLGGYTF
j_gene: TRBJ1-1; v_gene: TRBV30; abundance: .; d_gene: TRBD1; CDR3nt: TGTGCCTGGAGTGTAGGACAGGCCAACACTGAAGCTTTCTTT; CDR3aa: CAWSVGQANTEAFF
j_gene: TRBJ2-7; v_gene: TRBV2; abundance: .; d_gene: .; CDR3nt: TGTGCCAGCAGTGGATCGCGACAGGCTCCACGACATTACGAGCAGTACTTC; CDR3aa: CASSGSRQAPRHYEQYF
j_gene: TRBJ1-1; v_gene: TRBV28; abundance: .; d_gene: .; CDR3nt: TGTGCCAGCAGTTTACCGCAGGGCCCTATGAACACTGAAGCTTTCTTT; CDR3aa: CASSLPQGPMNTEAFF
j_gene: TRBJ1-5; v_gene: TRBV3-1/TRBV3-2; abundance: once; d_gene: .; CDR3nt: TGTGCCAGCAGCCAAGGGGTGGAGTACAATCAGCCCCAGCATTTT; CDR3aa: CASSQGVEYNQPQHF
j_gene: TRBJ1-1; v_gene: TRBV5-1; abundance: .; d_gene: .; CDR3nt: TGCGCCAGCACCCCGGGGGGTGAGAGGAACACTGAAGCTTTCTTT; CDR3aa: CASTPGGERNTEAFF
j_gene: TRBJ2-2; v_gene: TRBV27; abundance: .; d_gene: .; CDR3nt: TGTGCCAGCAGACCTCACAGGGACGGCGGCACGAACACCGGGGAGCTGTTTTTT; CDR3aa: CASRPHRDGGTNTGELFF
j_gene: TRBJ1-2; v_gene: TRBV5-4; abundance: .; d_gene: .; CDR3nt: TGTGCCAGCAGCTTGGAGCGAGGTCATGGCTACACCTTC; CDR3aa: CASSLERGHGYTF
j_gene: TRBJ2-3; v_gene: TRBV24-1; abundance: .; d_gene: TRBD1; CDR3nt: TGTGCCACCAGTGCCGGGGGACAGGGGTTCACAGATACGCAGTATTTT; CDR3aa: CATSAGGQGFTDTQYF
j_gene: TRBJ2-5; v_gene: TRBV30; abundance: .; d_gene: .; CDR3nt: TGTGCCGGGACTTCCCAAGAGACCCAGTACTTC; CDR3aa: CAGTSQETQYF
j_gene: TRBJ1-2; v_gene: TRBV5-1; abundance: .; d_gene: .; CDR3nt: TGCGCCAGCAGAGGAGGGTCAGCTAACTATGGCTACACCTTC; CDR3aa: CASRGGSANYGYTF
j_gene: TRBJ2-1; v_gene: TRBV28; abundance: .; d_gene: TRBD2; CDR3nt: TGTGCCAGCAGTTTATGGCTAGCGGATTACAATGAGCAGTTCTTC; CDR3aa: CASSLWLADYNEQFF
j_gene: TRBJ1-2; v_gene: TRBV24-1; abundance: once; d_gene: .; CDR3nt: TGTGCCACCAGTCCCTCGTCCTTCTATGGCTACACCTTC; CDR3aa: CATSPSSFYGYTF
j_gene: TRBJ2-7; v_gene: TRBV5-5; abundance: once; d_gene: TRBD2; CDR3nt: TGTGCCAGCAGCTTGGATCCCGGGACTAGCGCCTACGAGCAGTACTTC; CDR3aa: CASSLDPGTSAYEQYF
j_gene: TRBJ1-1; v_gene: TRBV7-9; abundance: .; d_gene: TRBD1; CDR3nt: TGTGCCAGCAGCCCTCTGGGACAGGGTTTTACTGAAGCTTTCTTT; CDR3aa: CASSPLGQGFTEAFF
j_gene: TRBJ1-5; v_gene: TRBV6-2/TRBV6-3; abundance: .; d_gene: .; CDR3nt: TGTGCCAGCAGTTGGGCAGGGCTCAGGGTCGGGCATCAGCCCCAGCATTTT; CDR3aa: CASSWAGLRVGHQPQHF
j_gene: TRBJ2-3; v_gene: TRBV6-4; abundance: .; d_gene: .; CDR3nt: TGTGCCAGCAGCGCAACTAGCACAGATACGCAGTATTTT; CDR3aa: CASSATSTDTQYF
j_gene: TRBJ2-1; v_gene: TRBV3-1/TRBV3-2; abundance: .; d_gene: TRBD2; CDR3nt: TGTGCCAGCAGCCAACTAGCGGACCCCTACAATGAGCAGTTCTTC; CDR3aa: CASSQLADPYNEQFF
j_gene: TRBJ2-7; v_gene: TRBV19; abundance: .; d_gene: TRBD1; CDR3nt: TGTGCCAGTAGTATCCCGAACAGGGGACCCTACGAGCAGTACTTC; CDR3aa: CASSIPNRGPYEQYF
j_gene: TRBJ2-2; v_gene: TRBV7-2; abundance: .; d_gene: TRBD2; CDR3nt: TGTGCCAGCAGCATCAAAAGCGGGGGGCTAACCTGGGGCGGGGAGCTGTTTTTT; CDR3aa: CASSIKSGGLTWGGELFF
j_gene: TRBJ2-7; v_gene: TRBV15; abundance: .; d_gene: .; CDR3nt: TGTGCCACCAGCAGACTAGCAGGTTCCTCCTACGAGCAGTACTTC; CDR3aa: CATSRLAGSSYEQYF
j_gene: TRBJ1-1; v_gene: TRBV9; abundance: .; d_gene: TRBD1; CDR3nt: TGTGCCAGCAGGGGACAGGGACCCTTTGGGGCTTTCTTT; CDR3aa: CASRGQGPFGAFF
j_gene: TRBJ1-1; v_gene: TRBV5-1; abundance: once; d_gene: .; CDR3nt: TGCGCCAGCAGCTTGGATCGGGGGGTGAACACTGAAGCTTTCTTT; CDR3aa: CASSLDRGVNTEAFF
j_gene: TRBJ2-1; v_gene: TRBV28; abundance: .; d_gene: TRBD2; CDR3nt: TGTGCCAGCAGTCCCGGGCGGCTAGCGGGAGGCAGCTCCTACAATGAGCAGTTCTTC; CDR3aa: CASSPGRLAGGSSYNEQFF
j_gene: TRBJ1-3; v_gene: TRBV11-2; abundance: .; d_gene: .; CDR3nt: TGTGCCAGCAGCCATTATACAGGGACGGGGGGAAACACCATATATTTT; CDR3aa: CASSHYTGTGGNTIYF
j_gene: TRBJ1-6; v_gene: TRBV28; abundance: .; d_gene: .; CDR3nt: TGTGCCAGCAGGCCCCGGACAGCTAATTCACCCCTCCACTTT; CDR3aa: CASRPRTANSPLHF
j_gene: TRBJ2-5; v_gene: TRBV15; abundance: .; d_gene: TRBD2; CDR3nt: TGTGCCACCAGCGGACCCGGGACTAGCAGAGAGACCCAGTACTTC; CDR3aa: CATSGPGTSRETQYF
j_gene: TRBJ1-6; v_gene: TRBV28; abundance: .; d_gene: .; CDR3nt: TGTGCCAGCAGTTTATCTCCCTCCAATTCACCCCTCCACTTT; CDR3aa: CASSLSPSNSPLHF
j_gene: TRBJ2-1; v_gene: TRBV20-1; abundance: .; d_gene: TRBD2; CDR3nt: TGCAGTGCTAGTAGCGGGGTCTACAATGAGCAGTTCTTC; CDR3aa: CSASSGVYNEQFF
j_gene: TRBJ2-3; v_gene: TRBV5-6; abundance: .; d_gene: TRBD2; CDR3nt: TGTGCCAGCAGAGCTCCGGGACTAACTCGCACAGATACGCAGTATTTT; CDR3aa: CASRAPGLTRTDTQYF
j_gene: TRBJ2-2; v_gene: TRBV24-1; abundance: .; d_gene: TRBD1; CDR3nt: TGTGCCACCAGAGGACAGGGTAACACCGGGGAGCTGTTTTTT; CDR3aa: CATRGQGNTGELFF
j_gene: TRBJ1-2; v_gene: TRBV7-8; abundance: .; d_gene: TRBD1; CDR3nt: TGTGCCAGCAGCTTAGCCACAGGGGGTTATAACTATGGCTACACCTTC; CDR3aa: CASSLATGGYNYGYTF
j_gene: TRBJ1-2; v_gene: TRBV6-5; abundance: .; d_gene: .; CDR3nt: TGTGCCAGTCTCGCAGGGTCCAACTATGGCTACACCTTC; CDR3aa: CASLAGSNYGYTF
j_gene: TRBJ2-7; v_gene: TRBV9; abundance: .; d_gene: .; CDR3nt: TGTGCCAGCAGCGTAGCGGGCAGGGGCTCACACGAGCAGTACTTC; CDR3aa: CASSVAGRGSHEQYF
j_gene: TRBJ2-7; v_gene: TRBV4-1; abundance: .; d_gene: .; CDR3nt: TGCGCCAGCAGCCAAGATGGGCTGAGCTACGAGCAGTACTTC; CDR3aa: CASSQDGLSYEQYF
j_gene: TRBJ1-1; v_gene: TRBV11-2; abundance: .; d_gene: TRBD1; CDR3nt: TGTGCCAGCAGCTCTAACAGGGGTATAACGAACACTGAAGCTTTCTTT; CDR3aa: CASSSNRGITNTEAFF
j_gene: TRBJ1-4; v_gene: TRBV25-1; abundance: .; d_gene: .; CDR3nt: TGTGCCAGCAGTGAATATACTACTAATGAAAAACTGTTTTTT; CDR3aa: CASSEYTTNEKLFF
j_gene: TRBJ2-2; v_gene: TRBV5-1; abundance: .; d_gene: .; CDR3nt: TGCGCCAGCACCTACACAAAGACAGAGGTCAACACCGGGGAGCTGTTTTTT; CDR3aa: CASTYTKTEVNTGELFF
j_gene: TRBJ2-7; v_gene: TRBV3-1/TRBV3-2; abundance: .; d_gene: .; CDR3nt: TGTGCCAGCAGCCAAGTCGCTACCACCTACGAGCAGTACTTC; CDR3aa: CASSQVATTYEQYF
j_gene: TRBJ1-2; v_gene: TRBV19; abundance: once; d_gene: TRBD1; CDR3nt: TGTGCCAGCACATCGGGACAGATAAACTATGGCTACACCTTC; CDR3aa: CASTSGQINYGYTF
j_gene: TRBJ2-1; v_gene: TRBV5-1; abundance: .; d_gene: TRBD1; CDR3nt: TGCGCCAGCAGCTTATCAGAACCGGACAGGGGAATTAAATATGAGCAGTTCTTC; CDR3aa: CASSLSEPDRGIKYEQFF
j_gene: TRBJ2-1; v_gene: TRBV9; abundance: .; d_gene: .; CDR3nt: TGTGCCAGCAGCGTAGGCGGGTCGGGGGTTTACAATGAGCAGTTCTTC; CDR3aa: CASSVGGSGVYNEQFF
j_gene: TRBJ2-1; v_gene: TRBV7-8; abundance: .; d_gene: TRBD1; CDR3nt: TGTGCCAGCAGCTTTACTGGACAGGGTTACAATGAGCAGTTCTTC; CDR3aa: CASSFTGQGYNEQFF
j_gene: TRBJ2-5; v_gene: TRBV13; abundance: .; d_gene: TRBD2; CDR3nt: TGTGCCAGCAGCTTGGGAAGCGGGACTTCTAAAGAGACCCAGTACTTC; CDR3aa: CASSLGSGTSKETQYF
j_gene: TRBJ2-3; v_gene: TRBV27; abundance: .; d_gene: .; CDR3nt: TGTGCCAGCAGCCCTAGCACAGATACGCAGTATTTT; CDR3aa: CASSPSTDTQYF